This TCR beta chain came from a study of T cells in Graves' hyperthyroidism and ophthalmopathy. This clonotype showed up many times. Its antigen remains unidentified. Study results and limitations: Clonotypes that were expanded in thyroid above 0.001 mostly appeared in blood too.

V lost 3 bases and J lost 1; bases outside the gene matches: 7. The CDR3 totals 17 residues. Researchers barred patients who had uncontrolled infection, other autoimmune disease, pregnancy or lactation. Diagnosis rested on symptoms, serum thyroxine and TRAb, thyroid ultrasound, and orbital computed tomography. RNA transcripts yielded amplified TCR beta CDR3 regions. A set of HTBI primers served as the primers for a first-round RT-PCR of the TCR CDR3. TCRdb reprocessed the multiplex PCR reads with MiXCR, giving one entry per CDR3 protein. This repertoire shows hundreds of thousands of distinct CDR3 sequences, approximately 15% found once; its top ten account for roughly 13%.

This receptor was taken from a man aged 18-30 years with Graves' ophthalmopathy. This chain connects TRBV12-3 or TRBV12-4 to TRBJ2-3; 10 nucleotides align to TRBD2. Sequenced: blood. CDR3 sequence: CASSFVLAGAGTDTQYF. DNA for the CDR3: TGTGCCAGCAGTTTCGTCCTAGCGGGAGCGGGCACAGATACGCAGTATTTT.